The 32 T cell receptor beta chains below come from one sample, sequenced in a study of post-analysis software for immune sequencing data. Whole-study findings and limits: In patients, TRBV5-6, TRBV5-1 and TRBV20-1 belonged to roughly five TRBV segments found more frequently than in controls.

cDNA libraries of TCR beta carried unique molecular identifiers. TCRdb fed the PCR reads into MiXCR, producing one record per CDR3 protein. The table includes about 210,000 distinct CDR3 sequences, 25% to 30% detected once. Their cognate antigens are unknown. Specimen: blood. Every receptor here comes from a girl under 18 with multiple sclerosis.

Of note for this clonotype: Sequence at one end of the junction differs from germline and may be a read error. CDR3 amino acids: CASSSRMDSYERYF. As DNA, the CDR3 is TGTGCCAGCAGCTCCAGAATGGACAGCTACGAGCGGTACTTC. The rearrangement joins TRBV11-3 to TRBJ2-7, with a weak D call TRBD1 (6 bases). CDR1 and CDR2 from the germline V gene are SGHNT and YENEEA. CDR3 length equals 14 residues.

This clonotype was detected many times. The gene calls are TRBV4-2 and TRBJ2-3; the D call may be TRBD1 or TRBD2 (6 bases each). The germline V gene has CDR1 LGHNA and CDR2 YNFKEQ. This CDR3 spans 17 amino acids. The V and J ends lost 4 bases and 4 bases respectively, with 21 bases between them. Here the CDR3 DNA reads TGTGCCAGCAGCCGCAAGGGGGGAGCTAGCATATCAGATACGCAGTATTTT. Translated: CASSRKGGASISDTQYF.

The V and J genes are TRBV5-6 and TRBJ2-2; the match to TRBD2 covers 8 bases. The germline V gene has CDR1 SGHDT and CDR2 YYEEEE. V was clipped by 2 bases and J by 4 bases; unmatched bases: 7. The length of the CDR3 is 16 residues. The CDR3 loop is CASSFRRGGGTGELFF. CDR3 nucleotides: TGTGCCAGCAGCTTCCGACGGGGGGGCGGCACCGGGGAGCTGTTTTTT.

The rearrangement links TRBV20-1 to TRBJ1-5, with no clear D. Trimming took 4 bases from V and 1 from J, leaving 8 bases between them. The CDR3 is made up of 13 amino acids. Germline-derived CDR1 and CDR2 are DFQATT and SNEGSKA (reference sequence). The CDR3 here is CSAIAGSNQPQHF. The CDR3 nucleotides are TGCAGTGCTATAGCGGGGAGCAATCAGCCCCAGCATTTT.

V gene TRBV6-1 combines with J gene TRBJ1-1, with D tentatively TRBD1 (5 bases). V lost 2 bases and J 5 bases, leaving 15 bases between the germline ends. There are 15 residues in the CDR3. CDR1 is MNHNS, CDR2 SASEGT, per germline. The CDR3 reads CASSEYTTRGTEAFF. The CDR3 coding sequence is TGTGCCAGCAGTGAATACACCACACGGGGGACTGAAGCTTTCTTT.

The V and J genes are TRBV30 and TRBJ1-5, with D possibly being TRBD1 (5 bases). The CDR3 consists of 15 residues. CDR1 GTSNPN and CDR2 SVGIG come from the germline V gene (reference sequence). The ends were cut back, 5 bases at V and 0 bases at J, with 14 bases in the middle. The CDR3, as DNA: TGTGCCTGGTCCCAGGCAGGGCATAGCAATCAGCCCCAGCATTTT. Residues: CAWSQAGHSNQPQHF.

The chain links TRBV5-1 to TRBJ2-1, with D hard to call. The V gene's germline CDR1 is SGHRS and CDR2 YFSETQ. The CDR3 covers 15 residues. Trimming shortened V by 1 base and J by 5 bases, and 13 bases separated the two germline ends. The CDR3 is CASSLLWGPDNEQFF. DNA of the CDR3: TGCGCCAGCAGCTTGTTGTGGGGTCCAGACAATGAGCAGTTCTTC.

As concerns this clonotype: This could be a read error, since a much larger clone is one nucleotide away. This chain joins TRBV7-9 and TRBJ1-2; TRBD1 matches at 7 bases. Trimming removed 5 bases from V and 10 bases from J; junction bases left unmatched: 10. Germline V gene lookup returns CDR1 SEHNR and CDR2 FQNEAQ (reference sequence). The CDR3 runs to 13 residues. The CDR3 DNA reads TGTGCCAGCAGCCTACAGGGGCGGAATGACTACACCTTC. Translation: CASSLQGRNDYTF.

Details on this clonotype: The junction departs from germline at one end; a sequencing error may be responsible. The rearrangement joins TRBV20-1 to TRBJ1-5, with D possibly matching TRBD1 (5 bases). This CDR3 has 15 residues. CDR1 is DFQATT and CDR2 is SNEGSKA in the germline V gene (reference sequence). This CDR3 is CGARRQFFGNQPQHF. CDR3 sequence (DNA): TGCGGTGCTAGAAGACAGTTTTTTGGCAATCAGCCCCAGCATTTT.

The chain combines TRBV7-9 with TRBJ1-2, with 9 bases aligning to TRBD1. The CDR3 totals 16 residues. The V gene's germline CDR1 is SEHNR and CDR2 FQNEAQ (reference sequence). V trimming: 0 bases; J trimming: 8 bases; junction bases outside the gene matches: 10. CDR3 DNA sequence: TGTGCCAGCAGCTTAGCGTCATTGGGACAGGGCGGCGGCTACACCTTC. Encoded protein: CASSLASLGQGGGYTF.

With respect to this clonotype: A read error may explain this, as a much larger clone is one base away. This sequence joins TRBV15 and TRBJ2-5; no definite D call. Germline V lookup: CDR1 LNHNV, CDR2 YYDKDF (reference sequence). The CDR3 has 13 amino acids. With 7 bases removed from V and 0 bases from J, the gap between germline ends came to 9 bases. This CDR3 reads CATKARDQETQYF. In DNA form, the CDR3 reads TGTGCCACCAAGGCACGGGACCAAGAGACCCAGTACTTC.

This chain joins TRBV7-9 and TRBJ2-7; the match to TRBD1 covers 8 bases. Germline lookup yields CDR1 SEHNR and CDR2 FQNEAQ (reference sequence). The trim removed 4 bases at V and 2 bases at J, leaving 13 bases unmatched. The CDR3 is 17 amino acids. The chain's CDR3 is CASSSGMGQELTYEQYF. CDR3 nucleotide sequence: TGTGCCAGCAGCTCCGGAATGGGACAGGAGCTAACCTACGAGCAGTACTTC. The variable domain in full, completed from reference TRBV7-9 and TRBJ2-7, reads DTGVSQNPRHKITKRGQNVTFRCDPISEHNRLYWYRQTLGQGPEFLTYFQNEAQLEKSRLLSDRFSAERPKGSFSTLEIQRTEQGDSAMYLCASSSGMGQELTYEQYFGPGTRLTVT.

The chain links TRBV5-1 to TRBJ2-3; a weak D match, TRBD2 (6 bases). CDR1 SGHRS and CDR2 YFSETQ come from the germline V gene. The CDR3 contains 16 residues. V was cut by 3 bases and J by 4 bases, with 18 bases left in between. The CDR3 nucleotides are TGCGCCAGCAGCTCCGCGATCGGGGGAATATCAGATACGCAGTATTTT. It yields the protein CASSSAIGGISDTQYF. Using reference TRBV5-1 and TRBJ2-3 for the parts outside the CDR3, the full variable domain is KAGVTQTPRYLIKTRGQQVTLSCSPISGHRSVSWYQQTPGQGLQFLFEYFSETQRNKGNFPGRFSGRQFSNSRSEMNVSTLELGDSALYLCASSSAIGGISDTQYFGPGTRLTVL.

The chain joins TRBV6-5 to TRBJ1-4; D ambiguous. Germline lookup yields CDR1 MNHEY and CDR2 SVGAGI. CDR3 length: 13 residues. V lost 4 bases to trimming and J lost 5 bases, with 8 bases between them. For the CDR3, the DNA is TGTGCCAGCAGTTTCACTCTCAATGAAAAACTGTTTTTT. It is translated as CASSFTLNEKLFF.

Note on this clonotype: Given a much more abundant clone one base away, this may be a read error. The rearrangement joins TRBV6-5 to TRBJ2-5; the match to TRBD2 covers 9 bases. There are 15 residues in the CDR3. Losses at the gene ends were 2 bases for V and 3 bases for J; bases not matched to a gene: 4. Germline-derived CDR1 and CDR2 are MNHEY and SVGAGI. The CDR3 DNA reads TGTGCCAGCAGTTACCGCGGACTAGCGAAAGAGACCCAGTACTTC. This translates into CASSYRGLAKETQYF.

A note on this clonotype: Given a much more abundant clone one base away, this may be a read error. The chain is built from TRBV29-1 and TRBJ2-1, with D maybe TRBD1 (6 bases). V gave up 0 bases and J gave up 10 bases, with 19 bases separating them. Germline assignment: CDR1 SQVTM and CDR2 ANQGSEA. CDR3 length: 15 residues. For the CDR3, the DNA is TGCAGCGTTGAAGATGGTGGGCAGGGGTTTTACGAGCAGTTCTTC. Translation: CSVEDGGQGFYEQFF.

With respect to this clonotype: Just one base apart from a much larger clone, this may be a read error. The chain joins TRBV10-2 to TRBJ1-2; TRBD1 matches at 7 bases. This CDR3 contains 14 residues. Germline V gene data show CDR1 as WSHSY and CDR2 as SAAADI. The CDR3 sequence: CASSEPGGNYGCTF. The CDR3 DNA reads as TGCGCCAGCAGTGAACCAGGGGGTAACTATGGCTGCACCTTC.

The chain employs TRBV28 and TRBJ1-5, with 8 bases identical to TRBD1. CDR3 length equals 16 residues. J gave up 3 bases and V 4 bases, and 8 bases lay outside the gene matches. The germline V gene encodes CDR1 MDHEN and CDR2 SYDVKM. The chain's CDR3 is CASSYPGQASNQPQHF. In DNA form, the CDR3 reads TGTGCCAGCAGTTATCCGGGACAGGCGTCCAATCAGCCCCAGCATTTT. The variable domain in full, completed from reference TRBV28 and TRBJ1-5, reads DVKVTQSSRYLVKRTGEKVFLECVQDMDHENMFWYRQDPGLGLRLIYFSYDVKMKEKGDIPEGYSVSREKKERFSLILESASTNQTSMYLCASSYPGQASNQPQHFGDGTRLSIL.

V is TRBV10-3 and J is TRBJ2-1; TRBD2 matches at 14 bases. Trimming at V came to 10 bases and at J to 5 bases, leaving 7 bases not matched to a gene. The CDR3 is 15 amino acids. In germline, CDR1 is ENHRY, CDR2 SYGVKD. The CDR3 reads CATRLTSGGDNEQFF. Written as DNA, the CDR3 is TGTGCCACCCGGCTGACTAGCGGGGGGGACAATGAGCAGTTCTTC.

This clonotype was detected only a few times. The rearrangement joins TRBV20-1 to TRBJ1-1; D remains ambiguous. Trimming stripped 5 bases from V and 4 bases from J, with 8 bases between. The CDR3 extends over 11 amino acids. CDR1 and CDR2 from the germline V gene are DFQATT and SNEGSKA (reference sequence). The CDR3 region has the DNA TGCAGTGCTGGCGGGCTCACTGAAGCTTTCTTT. It is translated as CSAGGLTEAFF.

This clonotype was counted many times. This rearrangement joins TRBV10-1 to TRBJ2-1; perhaps D is TRBD1 or TRBD2 (6 bases each). V dropped 8 bases and J dropped 9 bases, with 23 bases sitting between them. The CDR3 contains 15 residues. From germline, CDR1 is WNHNN and CDR2 SYGVQD (reference sequence). The CDR3 region is CASARGTGGPGEQFF. The CDR3 nucleotides are TGCGCCAGCGCACGTGGAACCGGGGGCCCCGGTGAGCAGTTCTTC.

In its sample, this clonotype was seen a few times. The gene calls are TRBV7-6 and TRBJ2-4; the match to TRBD1 covers 8 bases. Gene TRBJ2-7 matches the end of the DNA better, so the J call may be wrong. The CDR3 contains 14 residues. The germline V gene encodes CDR1 SGHVS and CDR2 FNYEAQ. This chain's CDR3 is CASSPGTGLVEQYF. DNA for the CDR3: TGTGCCAGCAGCCCCGGGACAGGTCTTGTCGAGCAGTACTTC.

The table lists this clonotype with many counts. CDR3 region: CASSFLNTEAFF. The DNA for the CDR3 is TGTGCCAGCAGCTTCTTAAACACTGAAGCTTTCTTT. The chain carries TRBV7-2 and TRBJ1-1; D not certain. Germline CDR1 SGHTA, CDR2 FQGNSA. The CDR3 sequence is 12 residues long. V gave up 3 bases and J gave up 2 bases, with 4 bases separating them. The full variable domain, completed using reference TRBV7-2 and TRBJ1-1, is GAGVSQSPSNKVTEKGKDVELRCDPISGHTALYWYRQSLGQGLEFLIYFQGNSAPDKSGLPSDRFSAERTGGSVSTLTIQRTQQEDSAVYLCASSFLNTEAFFGQGTRLTVV.

This clonotype was seen repeatedly, ten times or more. The chain links TRBV6-2 or TRBV6-3 to TRBJ1-1, with TRBD1 identical over 7 bases. This CDR3 region has 16 residues. Germline-derived CDR1 and CDR2 are MNHEY and SVGEGT. The V and J ends lost 6 bases and 2 bases, in that order; junction bases with no gene match: 12. CDR3 sequence reads: CASRRPGQALNTEAFF. The CDR3, as DNA: TGTGCCAGCAGAAGACCCGGACAGGCCCTAAACACTGAAGCTTTCTTT.

This clonotype was recorded many times. The chain links TRBV12-3 or TRBV12-4 to TRBJ2-4; D is unclear. V lost 5 bases to trimming and J lost 1 base, with 12 bases between them. This CDR3 has 15 amino acids. The CDR3 loop reads CASSPNNGAKNIQYF. The CDR3 DNA reads TGTGCCAGCAGTCCTAACAACGGGGCCAAAAACATTCAGTACTTC.

The chain combines TRBV18 with TRBJ2-7; 10 bases map to TRBD2. This CDR3 is 16 amino acids long. Germline CDR1 and CDR2: KGHSH and LQKENI. The V and J ends lost 3 bases and 0 bases, in that order; junction bases with no gene match: 5. The CDR3, as DNA: TGTGCCAGCTCACCCGGGCAGCGGGAGGGCTCCTACGAGCAGTACTTC. Its translation: CASSPGQREGSYEQYF.

This clonotype showed up just a few times. The gene calls are TRBV28 and TRBJ1-6, with D unresolved. This CDR3 comprises 12 residues. Germline CDR1 MDHEN, CDR2 SYDVKM. V was pared by 1 base and J by 14 bases, with 9 bases between. CDR3 sequence: CASSLSGSALHF. CDR3 DNA: TGTGCCAGCAGTTTATCGGGTAGCGCCCTCCACTTT.

This chain uses TRBV29-1 with TRBJ1-1, with D possibly being TRBD1 (5 bases). CDR1 and CDR2 from the germline V gene are SQVTM and ANQGSEA. This CDR3 comprises 13 residues. Trimming removed 7 bases from V and 2 bases from J, with 14 bases in between. CDR3 in amino acids: CSAFDSYNTEAFF. CDR3 DNA sequence: TGCAGCGCCTTCGACAGTTACAACACTGAAGCTTTCTTT.

The V and J genes are TRBV29-1 and TRBJ2-5; 10 bases fit TRBD1. CDR3 length: 14 amino acids. Germline V gene lookup returns CDR1 SQVTM and CDR2 ANQGSEA. Germline trimming cut 6 bases from V and 5 bases from J; bases unmatched to any gene: 9. In nucleotides, the CDR3 is TGCAGCGTGGGTGGGACAGGGGTGGGGGAGACCCAGTACTTC. Protein sequence: CSVGGTGVGETQYF.

In the case of this clonotype: A much larger clone lies one base from this, so it may be a read error. This sequence joins TRBV5-1 and TRBJ2-1; 8 bases are a match to TRBD2. The V and J ends lost 3 bases and 4 bases, in that order; junction bases with no gene match: 12. CDR1 is SGHRS and CDR2 is YFSETQ in the germline V gene. This CDR3 contains 17 residues. Here the CDR3 DNA reads TGCGCCAGCAGCTCACACTCGGCTAGCGGGCCATACAATGAGCAGTTCTTC. Encoded protein: CASSSHSASGPYNEQFF.

This chain links TRBV4-1 with TRBJ1-1; TRBD1 is a possible D gene (6 bases). From germline, CDR1 is MGHRA and CDR2 YSYEKL. The CDR3 has 15 amino acids. V shed 1 base and J shed 4 bases, with 13 bases lying between them. The CDR3 nucleotides are TGCGCCAGCAGCCAAGTCACAGGGCTCGGCACTGAAGCTTTCTTT. It translates to CASSQVTGLGTEAFF.

This chain uses TRBV5-1 with TRBJ1-2; the D gene is possibly TRBD1 (6 bases). Germline V gene sequence: CDR1 SGHRS, CDR2 YFSETQ. The CDR3 runs 15 residues. Trimming stripped 4 bases from V and 4 bases from J, with 17 bases between. The CDR3 DNA follows: TGCGCCAGCAGCCTAGCGACAGGTGGAGGCTATGGCTACACCTTC. Amino acids: CASSLATGGGYGYTF.